This T cell receptor (beta chain) derives from a study of shared clonotypes between healthy human individuals. Across the whole study: Sampling drew on donors who were a couple of women and three men aged 18 to 49.

Study-wide results and limits: Four donors had about 5% of their naive CD4 clonotypes in common.

Germline CDR1 reads GTSNPN; CDR2 reads SVGIG (reference sequence). With V trimmed by 3 bases and J by 8 bases, 8 bases remained unmatched. The length of the CDR3 is 15 residues. As handled by the study authors: Junction-only sequences without quality scores came from ImmunoSEQ, so filtering differed. The repertoire was sequenced with immunoSEQ multiplex PCR; TCRdb's copy has only in-frame clones and lacks some. Clone size and V and J calls were adopted from that table, with D and trimming inferred from the DNA. The sample lists millions of clones; approximately 90% were seen once. In the case of this clone: Its specificity is unknown.

The chain combines TRBV30 with TRBJ1-4, with 11 bases identical to TRBD1. Sequencing was done on a sample of naive CD4+ T cells sorted from blood. The subset here: CD45RA+ positively selected. The source of this sequence is a man younger than 30 in good health. The CDR3 nucleotides are TGTGCCTGGAGAGGACAGGGGGCGCCCCGGGAAAAACTGTTTTTT. It translates to CAWRGQGAPREKLFF. Filled out from reference TRBV30 and TRBJ1-4, the complete variable domain reads SQTIHQWPATLVQPVGSPLSLECTVEGTSNPNLYWYRQAAGRGLQLLFYSVGIGQISSEVPQNLSASRPQDRQFILSSKKLLLSDSGFYLCAWRGQGAPREKLFFGSGTQLSVL.